This record covers a single TCR beta chain. The record originates from a study of shared clonotypes between healthy human individuals. Study-level information: CD4 naive cells filled three plates per donor, CD4 memory three, CD8 naive two and CD8 memory one.

CDR3 length: 15 residues. Looked up from germline, CDR1 is SQVTM and CDR2 is ANQGSEA. J was trimmed by 0 bases and V by 7 bases; bases with no gene match: 9. Under the authors' procedure: ImmunoSEQ yielded junction-only sequences lacking quality scores, so filtering differed. Profiled with immunoSEQ multiplex PCR; TCRdb holds only in-frame clones, not every one. That table gives V, J and clone size, and the DNA gave D and trimming. The table records around 100,000 clones, under 70% of them present only once. The source of this sequence is a woman aged 30 to 39 in good health. Sample: memory CD8+ T cells sorted from blood. As for subset: CD45RO+ cells pooled with CCR7-negative TemRA cells. V usage is TRBV29-1 and J usage is TRBJ2-7, with 10 bases fitting TRBD2. The CDR3 is CSASGTSVPSYEQYF. The CDR3 DNA sequence: TGCAGCGCCTCCGGGACTAGCGTCCCCTCCTACGAGCAGTACTTC.